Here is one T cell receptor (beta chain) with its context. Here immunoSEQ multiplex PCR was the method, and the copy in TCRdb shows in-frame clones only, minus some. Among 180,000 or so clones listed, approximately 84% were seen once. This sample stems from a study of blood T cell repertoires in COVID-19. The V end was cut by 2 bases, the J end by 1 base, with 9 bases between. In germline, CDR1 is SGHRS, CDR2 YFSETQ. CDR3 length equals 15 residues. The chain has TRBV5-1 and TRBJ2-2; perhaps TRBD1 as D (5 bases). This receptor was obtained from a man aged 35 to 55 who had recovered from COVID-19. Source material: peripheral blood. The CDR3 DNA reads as TGCGCCAGCAGCTTCTTTACAGGGAACACCGGGGAGCTGTTTTTT. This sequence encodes CASSFFTGNTGELFF.